This T cell receptor beta chain comes out of a study of T cell responses to AZD1222 COVID-19 vaccine. Study-wide findings and caveats: The donor cohort was predominantly white British with a female majority, and clonal diversity may have been underestimated. Just a handful of AZD1222 recipients tested seropositive at baseline.

This CDR3 comprises 14 residues. Deletions cut 11 bases from V and 5 bases from J, with 21 bases between. Germline V gene data show CDR1 as SNHLY and CDR2 as FYNNEI. Worth noting for this clone: Its target is not known.

Only in-frame clones appear in the TCRdb table, and some are missing; sequencing was by immunoSEQ multiplex PCR. The sample has 85,000 to 90,000 clones; 90% are singletons. The TCR originated in an adult in good health. This chain connects TRBV2 to TRBJ1-1; D not resolved. This specimen was peripheral blood, taken on day 0 of AZD1222 vaccination. The CDR3 region has the DNA TGTGCCTCCCCCGTGGCCACCCGAGAGACTGAAGCTTTCTTT. It encodes CASPVATRETEAFF.